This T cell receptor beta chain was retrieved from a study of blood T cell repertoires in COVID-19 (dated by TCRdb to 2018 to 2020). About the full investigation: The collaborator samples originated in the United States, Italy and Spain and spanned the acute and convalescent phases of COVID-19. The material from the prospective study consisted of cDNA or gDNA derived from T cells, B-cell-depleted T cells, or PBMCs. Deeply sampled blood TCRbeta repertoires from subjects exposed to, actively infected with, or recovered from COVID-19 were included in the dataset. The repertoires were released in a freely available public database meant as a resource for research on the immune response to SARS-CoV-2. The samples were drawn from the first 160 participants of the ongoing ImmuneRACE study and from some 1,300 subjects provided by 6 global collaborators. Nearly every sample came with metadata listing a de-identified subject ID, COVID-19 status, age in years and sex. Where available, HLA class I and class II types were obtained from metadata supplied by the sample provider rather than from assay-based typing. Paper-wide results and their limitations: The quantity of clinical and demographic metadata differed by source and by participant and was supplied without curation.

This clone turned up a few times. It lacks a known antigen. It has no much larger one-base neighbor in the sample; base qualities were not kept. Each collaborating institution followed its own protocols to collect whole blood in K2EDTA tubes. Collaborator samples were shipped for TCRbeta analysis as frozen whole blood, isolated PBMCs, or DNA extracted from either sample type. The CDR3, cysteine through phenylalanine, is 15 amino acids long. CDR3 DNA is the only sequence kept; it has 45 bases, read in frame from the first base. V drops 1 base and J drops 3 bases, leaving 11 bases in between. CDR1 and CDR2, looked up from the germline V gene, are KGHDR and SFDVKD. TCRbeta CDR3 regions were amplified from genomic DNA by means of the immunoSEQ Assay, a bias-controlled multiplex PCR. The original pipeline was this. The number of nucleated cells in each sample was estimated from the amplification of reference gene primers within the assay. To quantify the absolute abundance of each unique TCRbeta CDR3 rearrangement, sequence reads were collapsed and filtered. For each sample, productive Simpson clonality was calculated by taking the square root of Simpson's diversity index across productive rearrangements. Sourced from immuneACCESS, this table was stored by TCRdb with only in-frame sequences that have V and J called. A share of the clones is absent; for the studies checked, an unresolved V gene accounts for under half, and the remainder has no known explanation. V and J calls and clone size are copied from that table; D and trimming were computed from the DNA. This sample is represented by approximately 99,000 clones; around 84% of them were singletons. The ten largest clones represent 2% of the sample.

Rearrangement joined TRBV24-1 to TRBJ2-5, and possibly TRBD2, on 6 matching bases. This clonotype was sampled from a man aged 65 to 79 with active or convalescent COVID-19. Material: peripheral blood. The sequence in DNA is TGTGCCACCAGTGATTTTTTGGCGGGGAAAGAGACCCAGTACTTC. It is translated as CATSDFLAGKETQYF.